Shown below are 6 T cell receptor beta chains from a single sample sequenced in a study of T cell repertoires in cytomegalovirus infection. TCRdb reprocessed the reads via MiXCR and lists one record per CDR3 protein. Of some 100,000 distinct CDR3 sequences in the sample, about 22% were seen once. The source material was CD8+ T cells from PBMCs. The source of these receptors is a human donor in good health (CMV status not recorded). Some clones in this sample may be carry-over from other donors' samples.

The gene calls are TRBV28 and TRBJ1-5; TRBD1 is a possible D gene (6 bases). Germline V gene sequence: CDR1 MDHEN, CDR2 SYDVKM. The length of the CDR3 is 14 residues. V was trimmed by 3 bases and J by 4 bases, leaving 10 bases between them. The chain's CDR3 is CASSFWGANQPQHF. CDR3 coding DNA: TGTGCCAGCAGTTTTTGGGGGGCGAATCAGCCCCAGCATTTT.

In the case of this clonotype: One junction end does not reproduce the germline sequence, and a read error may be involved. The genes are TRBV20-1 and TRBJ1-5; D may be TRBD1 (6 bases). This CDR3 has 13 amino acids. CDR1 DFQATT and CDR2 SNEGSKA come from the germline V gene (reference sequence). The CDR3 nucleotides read TGCAGTGCTAGAGATGGGGGGCCTCAGGCCCAGCATTTT. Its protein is CSARDGGPQAQHF.

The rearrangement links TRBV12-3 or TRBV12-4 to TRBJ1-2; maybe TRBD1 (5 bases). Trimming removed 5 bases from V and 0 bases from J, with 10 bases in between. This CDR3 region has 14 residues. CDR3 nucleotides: TGTGCCAGCAGTACGGGGGTTTCTAACTATGGCTACACCTTC. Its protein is CASSTGVSNYGYTF.

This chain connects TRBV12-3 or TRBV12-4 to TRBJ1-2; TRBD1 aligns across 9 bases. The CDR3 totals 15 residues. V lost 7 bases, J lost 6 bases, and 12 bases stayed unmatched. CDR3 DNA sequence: TGTGCCAGCATCGGCCGGGACAGGGTGTTTGATGGCTACACCTTC. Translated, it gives CASIGRDRVFDGYTF.

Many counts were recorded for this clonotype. CDR3 loop: CASRLREFSNQPQHF. CDR3 DNA: TGCGCCAGCAGACTCAGGGAGTTCAGCAATCAGCCCCAGCATTTT. The J gene is TRBJ1-5, the V gene TRBV23-1, with D maybe TRBD1 (5 bases). TRBV23-1 is known as an ORF, though its function is uncertain. The CDR3 consists of 15 residues. Trimming cost V 6 bases and J 1 base, with 13 bases left between them.

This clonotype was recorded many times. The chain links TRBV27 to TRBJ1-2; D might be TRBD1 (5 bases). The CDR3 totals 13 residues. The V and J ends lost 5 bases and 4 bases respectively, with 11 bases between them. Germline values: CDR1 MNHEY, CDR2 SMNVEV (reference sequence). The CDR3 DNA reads TGTGCCAGCAGTCATCCTGACAGCTATGGCTACACCTTC. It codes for CASSHPDSYGYTF.